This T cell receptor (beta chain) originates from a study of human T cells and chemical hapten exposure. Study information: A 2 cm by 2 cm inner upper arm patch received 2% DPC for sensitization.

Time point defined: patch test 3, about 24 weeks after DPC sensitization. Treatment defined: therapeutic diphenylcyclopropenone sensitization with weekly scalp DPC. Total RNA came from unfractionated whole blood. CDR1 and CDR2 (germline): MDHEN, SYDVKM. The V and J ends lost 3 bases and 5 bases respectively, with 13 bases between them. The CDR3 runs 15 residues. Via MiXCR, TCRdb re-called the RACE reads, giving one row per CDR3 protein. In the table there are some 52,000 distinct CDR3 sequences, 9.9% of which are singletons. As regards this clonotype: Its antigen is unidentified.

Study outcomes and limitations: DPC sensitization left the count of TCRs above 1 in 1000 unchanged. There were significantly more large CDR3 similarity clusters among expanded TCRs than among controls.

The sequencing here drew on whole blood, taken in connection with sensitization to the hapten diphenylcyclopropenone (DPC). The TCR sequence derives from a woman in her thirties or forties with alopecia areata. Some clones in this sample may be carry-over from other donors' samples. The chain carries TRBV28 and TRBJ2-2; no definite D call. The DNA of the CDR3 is TGTGCCAGCAGTTTGTCGCCGTCCCCTACCGGGGAGCTGTTTTTT. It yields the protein CASSLSPSPTGELFF.